The clone carrying this TCR beta chain was seen only a few times. Its cognate antigen is unknown. This record comes from a study of T cell repertoires in cytomegalovirus infection. At the level of the study: Through public TCR beta signatures, both CMV infection and matching HLA type were indicated.

Study findings and constraints: Summed public TCR beta family frequency identified CMV carriers bearing the relevant HLA. HLA-C-restricted, CMV-specific TCR beta clonotypes were dominant ex vivo.

TCRdb redid the calling of the reads with MiXCR, one entry per CDR3 protein. The sample contains 250,000 to 300,000 distinct CDR3 sequences, approximately 15% of which appear only once. This CDR3 is 12 amino acids long. Germline loops: CDR1 SEHNR, CDR2 FQNEAQ (reference sequence). V shed 1 base and J shed 15 bases, with 10 bases lying between them. Sequenced: PBMCs. The V call is TRBV7-9, the J call TRBJ1-6; D is uncertain. This clonotype originated in a human donor in good health (CMV status not recorded). Some clones in this sample may be carry-over from other donors' samples. CDR3 nucleotides: TGTGCCAGCAGCTTAGGCCCCAGCTTCCTCCACTTT. It translates to CASSLGPSFLHF.